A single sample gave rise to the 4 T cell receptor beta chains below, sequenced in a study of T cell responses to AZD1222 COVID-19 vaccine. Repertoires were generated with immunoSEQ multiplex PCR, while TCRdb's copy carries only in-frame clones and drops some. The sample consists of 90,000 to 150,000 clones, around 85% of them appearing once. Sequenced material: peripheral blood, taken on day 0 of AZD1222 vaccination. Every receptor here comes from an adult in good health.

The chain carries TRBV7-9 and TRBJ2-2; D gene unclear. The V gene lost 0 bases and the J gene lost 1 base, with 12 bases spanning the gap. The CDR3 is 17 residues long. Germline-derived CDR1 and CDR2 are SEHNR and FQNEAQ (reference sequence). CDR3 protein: CASSLASIPGNTGELFF. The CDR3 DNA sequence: TGTGCCAGCAGCTTAGCTTCGATTCCGGGGAACACCGGGGAGCTGTTTTTT.

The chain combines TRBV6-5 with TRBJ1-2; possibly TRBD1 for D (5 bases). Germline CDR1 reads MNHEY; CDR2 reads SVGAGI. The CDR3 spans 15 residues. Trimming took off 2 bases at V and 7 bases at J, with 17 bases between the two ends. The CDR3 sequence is CASSYAGPGNLGYTF. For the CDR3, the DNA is TGTGCCAGCAGTTACGCGGGACCGGGGAACCTTGGCTACACCTTC.

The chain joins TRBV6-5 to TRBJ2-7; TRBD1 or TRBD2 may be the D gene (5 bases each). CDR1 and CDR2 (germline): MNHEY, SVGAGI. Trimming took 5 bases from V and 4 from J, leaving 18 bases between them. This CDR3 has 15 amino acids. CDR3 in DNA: TGTGCCAGCAGTCCCCAGAGAGGGGCAAGTTACGAGCAGTACTTC. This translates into CASSPQRGASYEQYF.

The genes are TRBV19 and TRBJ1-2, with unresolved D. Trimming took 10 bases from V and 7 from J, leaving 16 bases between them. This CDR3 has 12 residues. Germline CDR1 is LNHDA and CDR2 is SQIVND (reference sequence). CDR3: CATTYSMGGYTF. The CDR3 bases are TGTGCCACCACCTACAGTATGGGTGGCTACACCTTC. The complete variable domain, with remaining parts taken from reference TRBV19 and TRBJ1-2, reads DGGITQSPKYLFRKEGQNVTLSCEQNLNHDAMYWYRQDPGQGLRLIYYSQIVNDFQKGDIAEGYSVSREKKESFPLTVTSAQKNPTAFYLCATTYSMGGYTFGSGTRLTVV.